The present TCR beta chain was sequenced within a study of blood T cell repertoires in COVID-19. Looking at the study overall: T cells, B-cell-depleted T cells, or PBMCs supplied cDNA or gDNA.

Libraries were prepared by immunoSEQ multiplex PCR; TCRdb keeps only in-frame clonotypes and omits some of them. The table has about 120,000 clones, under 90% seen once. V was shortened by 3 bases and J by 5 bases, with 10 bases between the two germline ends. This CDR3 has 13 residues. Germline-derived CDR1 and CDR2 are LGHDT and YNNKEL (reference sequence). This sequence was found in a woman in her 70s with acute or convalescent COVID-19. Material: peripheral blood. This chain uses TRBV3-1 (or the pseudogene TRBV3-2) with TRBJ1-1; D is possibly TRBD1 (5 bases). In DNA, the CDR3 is TGTGCCAGCAGCCAGGGGGGTAGGACTGAAGCTTTCTTT. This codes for CASSQGGRTEAFF.